The 14 T cell receptor beta chains below were found in one sample sequenced in a study of sequential checkpoint blockade in melanoma. The treatment here: randomized to nivolumab then ipilimumab (arm A) or the reverse (arm B). The assay was immunoSEQ multiplex PCR, and TCRdb's table has in-frame clones only and misses some. The table includes roughly 16,000 clones, nearly 80% detected once. The sample was CD8+ T cells sorted from blood (inferred from file names), taken from a patient given nivolumab and ipilimumab in sequence. All receptors come from a human donor with melanoma.

This chain joins TRBV5-6 and TRBJ1-1; the match to TRBD1 covers 7 bases. The CDR3 consists of 15 residues. Germline V CDR1 and CDR2: SGHDT, YYEEEE. The V segment lost 4 bases and the J segment 0 bases; nucleotides outside the gene matches: 6. The CDR3 bases are TGTGCCAGCAGCCCCGGGACAGATATGAACACTGAAGCTTTCTTT. Translation gives CASSPGTDMNTEAFF. Supplemented by reference TRBV5-6 and TRBJ1-1, the full variable domain reads DAGVTQSPTHLIKTRGQQVTLRCSPKSGHDTVSWYQQALGQGPQFIFQYYEEEERQRGNFPDRFSGHQFPNYSSELNVNALLLGDSALYLCASSPGTDMNTEAFFGQGTRLTVV.

The chain joins TRBV10-3 to TRBJ2-7, with D tentatively TRBD1 (5 bases). With 0 bases removed from V and 4 bases from J, the gap between germline ends came to 13 bases. CDR1 and CDR2 (germline): ENHRY, SYGVKD. The CDR3 spans 15 residues. Here the CDR3 DNA reads TGTGCCATCAGTGAGTCTGCAGGGATCGTTTACGAGCAGTACTTC. Protein product: CAISESAGIVYEQYF.

This chain uses TRBV7-3 with TRBJ2-2, with D possibly TRBD2 on 6 matching bases. The V gene's germline CDR1 is SGHTA and CDR2 FQGTGA. The CDR3 is 15 amino acids. V was pared by 2 bases and J by 1 base, with 8 bases between. The CDR3 nucleotides are TGTGCCAGCAGCTTACTCGGGGGGAACACCGGGGAGCTGTTTTTT. Translating it yields CASSLLGGNTGELFF.

This clone is a singleton in its sample. V and J are TRBV11-2 and TRBJ1-2; 9 bases fit TRBD1. This CDR3 region has 14 residues. V trimming: 4 bases; J trimming: 7 bases; junction bases outside the gene matches: 7. Germline V gene sequence: CDR1 SGHAT, CDR2 FQNNGV. CDR3 protein: CASSSEGGQGGYTF. CDR3 DNA: TGTGCCAGCAGCTCCGAAGGGGGACAGGGTGGCTACACCTTC.

This clone was counted a single time. This chain links TRBV11-3 with TRBJ1-2, with D hard to call. This CDR3 contains 13 residues. V lost 3 bases to trimming and J lost 7 bases, with 12 bases between them. Germline loops: CDR1 SGHNT, CDR2 YENEEA. The CDR3 region is CASSLPSGSGYTF. The CDR3 DNA sequence: TGTGCCAGCAGCTTGCCCTCGGGGTCTGGCTACACCTTC.

V usage is TRBV7-9 and J usage is TRBJ2-7; TRBD2 aligns across 8 bases. Germline V gene data show CDR1 as SEHNR and CDR2 as FQNEAQ (reference sequence). Trimming at V came to 5 bases and at J to 6 bases, leaving 18 bases not matched to a gene. This CDR3 is 17 amino acids long. This CDR3 is CASSILAGGVAGFEQYF. The CDR3 DNA is TGTGCCAGCAGCATCCTTGCCGGGGGGGTAGCAGGGTTCGAGCAGTACTTC.

CDR3 coding DNA: TGTGCCAGCAGCTTAGGCCCTCTACTAGCGGGAGCGTACGAGCAGTACTTC. This translates into CASSLGPLLAGAYEQYF. The chain uses TRBV13 and TRBJ2-7; 11 bases fit TRBD2. The junction had 8 bases not matched to a gene; V was cut back by 0 bases and J by 4 bases. CDR3 length: 17 residues. CDR1 PRHDT and CDR2 FYEKMQ come from the germline V gene (reference sequence). The whole variable domain, remainder taken from reference TRBV13 and TRBJ2-7, is AAGVIQSPRHLIKEKRETATLKCYPIPRHDTVYWYQQGPGQDPQFLISFYEKMQSDKGSIPDRFSAQQFSDYHSELNMSSLELGDSALYFCASSLGPLLAGAYEQYFGPGTRLTVT.

This rearrangement joins TRBV7-8 to TRBJ1-2, with a weak D call TRBD1 (6 bases). CDR1 SGHVS and CDR2 FQNEAQ come from the germline V gene. The CDR3 extends over 13 amino acids. V was trimmed by 6 bases and J by 5 bases, leaving 13 bases between them. CDR3 coding DNA: TGTGCCAGCAGTCTACCTGGACAGTATGGCTACACCTTC. Its translation: CASSLPGQYGYTF. Full variable domain (missing parts from reference TRBV7-8 and TRBJ1-2): GAGVSQSPRYKVAKRGQDVALRCDPISGHVSLFWYQQALGQGPEFLTYFQNEAQLDKSGLPSDRFFAERPEGSVSTLKIQRTQQEDSAVYLCASSLPGQYGYTFGSGTRLTVV.

This sequence joins TRBV5-4 and TRBJ1-2; no clear D gene. The CDR3 runs to 17 residues. Germline V gene lookup returns CDR1 SGHNT and CDR2 YYREEE (reference sequence). Trimming removed 2 bases at V and 2 bases at J, with 19 bases between. This chain's CDR3 is CASSFPGGSGLNYGYTF. DNA of the CDR3: TGTGCCAGCAGCTTTCCGGGCGGGTCGGGCCTCAACTATGGCTACACCTTC. The whole variable domain, remainder taken from reference TRBV5-4 and TRBJ1-2, is ETGVTQSPTHLIKTRGQQVTLRCSSQSGHNTVSWYQQALGQGPQFIFQYYREEENGRGNFPPRFSGLQFPNYSSELNVNALELDDSALYLCASSFPGGSGLNYGYTFGSGTRLTVV.

The chain couples TRBV4-1 to TRBJ1-5; the match to TRBD1 covers 9 bases. The J segment lost 3 bases and the V segment lost 2 bases, leaving 5 bases of the junction unmatched. The CDR3 is 16 residues long. Germline V CDR1 and CDR2: MGHRA, YSYEKL. The CDR3 reads CASSQYYRGLNQPQHF. CDR3 in DNA: TGCGCCAGCAGCCAATACTACAGGGGGCTCAATCAGCCCCAGCATTTT.

This sequence joins TRBV7-2 and TRBJ2-7; 7 positions agree with TRBD2. Per germline, CDR1 SGHTA and CDR2 FQGNSA. The CDR3 runs 14 residues. The junction had 7 bases not matched to a gene; V was cut back by 3 bases and J by 5 bases. CDR3 in amino acids: CASSFSLAVDEQYF. The CDR3 DNA is TGTGCCAGCAGCTTCAGCCTAGCGGTAGACGAGCAGTACTTC.

The V call is TRBV11-3, the J call TRBJ1-2, with TRBD1 matching 8 bases. The trim removed 6 bases at V and 3 bases at J, leaving 9 bases unmatched. Germline CDR1 reads SGHNT; CDR2 reads YENEEA. The CDR3 spans 15 residues. In DNA form, the CDR3 reads TGTGCCAGCAGTCACGGACAGGGTCGGGACTATGGCTACACCTTC. It specifies CASSHGQGRDYGYTF.

The J gene is TRBJ2-7, the V gene TRBV5-8; 11 bases map to TRBD2. V lost 4 bases, J lost 6 bases, and 9 bases stayed unmatched. In germline, CDR1 is SGHTS, CDR2 YDEGEE. This CDR3 has 15 residues. CDR3 sequence reads: CASSLRLAGWGEQYF. The CDR3 DNA reads TGTGCCAGCAGCCTAAGACTAGCGGGATGGGGCGAGCAGTACTTC.

The V call is TRBV29-1, the J call TRBJ2-7, with TRBD2 identical over 7 bases. Germline CDR1 is SQVTM and CDR2 is ANQGSEA. J gave up 7 bases and V 4 bases, and 10 bases lay outside the gene matches. The CDR3 extends over 13 amino acids. The CDR3 spells CSVARRESWEQYF. The CDR3 DNA sequence: TGCAGCGTTGCTCGGCGGGAGTCTTGGGAGCAGTACTTC.